Listed below are T cell receptor beta chains from one sample, sequenced in a study of T cells in Graves' hyperthyroidism and ophthalmopathy. Each CDR3 protein is one row after TCRdb ran MiXCR on the multiplex PCR reads. The sample lists under 40,000 distinct CDR3 sequences; around 50% were seen once. Input material: blood. Receptors originate from a woman aged 50 to 65 with Graves' hyperthyroidism that later progressed to Graves' ophthalmopathy. CDR3s include the opening cysteine and the closing phenylalanine or tryptophan. A D gene is named only where the DNA matches it firmly. A clone size is listed for some rows: how often the clone was seen (once, few, many), or a class if it is expanded.

j_call,v_call,d_call,clone_size,cdr3_nt,cdr3_aa
TRBJ1-5,TRBV15,TRBD1,medium-sized,TGTGCCACCAGCAGAGCAGGGGGCGCTCAGCCCCAGCATTTT,CATSRAGGAQPQHF
TRBJ2-3,TRBV7-3,-,-,TGTGCCAGCAGCCCCTCCGGGGGCACAGATACGCAGTATTTT,CASSPSGGTDTQYF
TRBJ1-1,TRBV6-2/TRBV6-3,-,many,TGTGCCAGCGAGTTGAAGGGGTCCTACGCTTTCTTT,CASELKGSYAFF
TRBJ1-1,TRBV20-1,-,-,TGCAGTGCTAGACAGGGAATTGAAGCTTTCTTT,CSARQGIEAFF
TRBJ2-1,TRBV29-1,TRBD2,-,TGCAGCGACAAGACTAGCGGGGGGTACAATGAGCAGTTCTTC,CSDKTSGGYNEQFF
TRBJ2-1,TRBV19,TRBD2,many,TGTGCCAGTAGCAAGGGGATAGCGGGAGGGTACAATGAGCAGTTCTTC,CASSKGIAGGYNEQFF
TRBJ2-7,TRBV30,TRBD1,few,TGTGCCTGGAGTGTCGGCACCGGGACAGGGCAGGACGAGCAGTACTTC,CAWSVGTGTGQDEQYF
TRBJ2-7,TRBV20-1,-,medium-sized,TGCAGTGCCGTGAAAAGCGGAAATTACGAGCAGTACTTC,CSAVKSGNYEQYF
TRBJ2-4,TRBV30,-,few,TGTGCCTGGAGTGGCCAGAGAGGAAACATTCAGTACTTC,CAWSGQRGNIQYF
TRBJ2-5,TRBV7-9,TRBD2,once,TGTGCCAGCAGCTTACTAGCGGGAGTTTGGCAAGAGACCCAGTACTTC,CASSLLAGVWQETQYF
TRBJ1-1,TRBV12-3/TRBV12-4,TRBD1,-,TGTGCCAGCAGTAGAATAGGGGACAGGGGGCTTGGTGAAGCTTTCTTT,CASSRIGDRGLGEAFF
TRBJ2-2,TRBV24-1,-,-,TGTGCCAGCAATCCATCTAGTGTTCGGACCGGGGGGCTGTTTTTT,CASNPSSVRTGGLFF
TRBJ2-7,TRBV7-6,-,-,TGTGTCAGCAGCCGGATTTCCTACGGGCAGTACTTC,CVSSRISYGQYF
TRBJ1-6,TRBV30,-,many,TGTGCCTGGAACCACAGGGTTACACCCCTCCACTTT,CAWNHRVTPLHF
TRBJ1-2,TRBV7-3,TRBD1,-,TGTGCCAGCAGCGGACAGGGCAGGGACTATGGCTACACCTTC,CASSGQGRDYGYTF
TRBJ2-5,TRBV20-1,-,many,TGCAGTGCGGGCCCAGCCATTATGGAGACCCAGTACTTC,CSAGPAIMETQYF
TRBJ1-2,TRBV2,-,-,TGTGCCAGCACCGTCGGGGACTCTGGCTACACCTTC,CASTVGDSGYTF
TRBJ1-3,TRBV9,-,-,TGTGCCAGCAGCGTAGGGCAGGGGGGAAACACCATATATTTT,CASSVGQGGNTIYF
TRBJ1-5,TRBV20-1,-,-,TGCAGTGGAACGGGGGGTAGTCAAGAGACCCAGCATTTT,CSGTGGSQETQHF
TRBJ2-7,TRBV2,TRBD1,once,TGTGCCAGCGGTGGACAGGGGTCCTACGAGCAGTACTTC,CASGGQGSYEQYF
TRBJ2-2,TRBV4-1,-,many,TGCGCCAGCAGCCCGGGAGGGAACAGGGGGAACACCGGGGAGCTGTTTTTT,CASSPGGNRGNTGELFF
TRBJ2-1,TRBV20-1,-,-,TGCAGTGCTAGAATCCGCCGTACCTACAATGAGCAGTTCTTC,CSARIRRTYNEQFF
TRBJ1-1,TRBV3-1,-,many,TGTGCCAGCAGCCAAGGCCACTCGAGGAACACTGAAGCTTTCTTT,CASSQGHSRNTEAFF
TRBJ2-7,TRBV7-9,TRBD1,few,TGTGCCAGCAGTGTCGGGACAGGACACTACGAGCAGTACTTC,CASSVGTGHYEQYF
TRBJ1-1,TRBV3-1,-,many,TGTGCCAGCAGCCATAGGCACGGGAACACTGAAGCTTTCTTT,CASSHRHGNTEAFF
TRBJ2-1,TRBV11-2,-,-,TGTGCCAGCAGCTTAGATCGGCGGGCTAGCAATGAGCAGTTCTTC,CASSLDRRASNEQFF
TRBJ1-5,TRBV19,-,-,TGTGCCAGTAGTAGGTGGGAGAGGGGAGAGACCCAGCATTTT,CASSRWERGETQHF
TRBJ1-4,TRBV5-1,-,many,TGCGCCAGCAGCTACTCAGGAGCCACAACTAATGAAAAACTGTTTTTT,CASSYSGATTNEKLFF
TRBJ1-1,TRBV10-3,-,many,TGTGCCATCAGTGAGTCATACCAGGGAGATACTGAAGCTTTCTTT,CAISESYQGDTEAFF
TRBJ2-5,TRBV7-6,-,-,TGTGCCAGCAGCATCTCCACCCAGTACTTC,CASSISTQYF
TRBJ2-3,TRBV6-1,TRBD1,many,TGTGCCAGCCGACAGGGCCGCACAGATACGCAGTATTTT,CASRQGRTDTQYF
TRBJ2-7,TRBV20-1,-,-,TGCAGTGCCACAGCAAGGACCAACTACGAGCAGTACTTC,CSATARTNYEQYF
TRBJ2-3,TRBV7-6,-,many,TGTGCCAGCAGCTTAGCCCCCAGCGGGTTTAGCACAGATACGCAGTATTTT,CASSLAPSGFSTDTQYF
TRBJ2-1,TRBV5-4,TRBD2,-,TGTGCCAGCAGCGGCGGGACTAGTGGAAACTATGAGCAGTTCTTC,CASSGGTSGNYEQFF
TRBJ1-1,TRBV5-4,-,many,TGTGCCAGCAGCTTTTCAGGGAGAGATACTGAAGCTTTCTTT,CASSFSGRDTEAFF
TRBJ2-3,TRBV12-3/TRBV12-4,-,many,TGTGCCAGCAGGGACTTGATGGATAAGAGCACAGATACGCAGTATTTT,CASRDLMDKSTDTQYF
TRBJ2-5,TRBV20-1,-,-,TGCAGTGCTAGAGAAAACCAACAAGAGGCCCGGTACTTC,CSARENQQEARYF
TRBJ2-7,TRBV25-1,-,medium-sized,TGTGCCAGCAGTGAATATCGGGGAGCCTACGAGCAGTACTTC,CASSEYRGAYEQYF
TRBJ2-3,TRBV20-1,TRBD1,-,TGCAGTGCCAGGGGGTCGGCCATCCATTACAATGAGCAGTATTTT,CSARGSAIHYNEQYF
TRBJ2-7,TRBV5-1,TRBD2,-,TGCGCCAGCAGCTCCGCTAGCGGGCAGTACGAGCAGTACTTC,CASSSASGQYEQYF
TRBJ2-5,TRBV7-3,-,many,TGTGCCAGCAGCCCAAACCAAGAGACCCAGTACTTC,CASSPNQETQYF
TRBJ2-2,TRBV10-3,-,medium-sized,TGTGCCATCAGTGAGTCCAACACCGGGGAGCTGTTTTTT,CAISESNTGELFF
TRBJ2-3,TRBV2,TRBD2,many,TGTGCCAGCAGTCGCCACCCTAGCGGGACAAGCGCAGATACGCAGTATTTT,CASSRHPSGTSADTQYF
TRBJ2-1,TRBV11-3,TRBD2,many,TGTGCCAGCAGCTTAGAGATACCGACCGGACTAGCGGGTCGGTACAATGAGCAGTTCTTC,CASSLEIPTGLAGRYNEQFF
TRBJ1-2,TRBV7-8,-,medium-sized,TGTGCCAGCAGTCATGGAGGAGAAGAGGAGGAGGGCTACACCTTC,CASSHGGEEEEGYTF
TRBJ2-7,TRBV20-1,TRBD2,many,TGCAGTGCTCATCCCCTCGCGGGACTAGCGGGAGTTGAGCAGTACTTC,CSAHPLAGLAGVEQYF
TRBJ2-7,TRBV19,TRBD2,-,TGTGCCAGTAGCGCTGGGACTAGCGGGGGGCAGTACTTC,CASSAGTSGGQYF
TRBJ2-2,TRBV12-3/TRBV12-4,TRBD1,-,TGTGCCAGCAGTTCGACAGGGGAGTTGTTTTTT,CASSSTGELFF
TRBJ1-1,TRBV18,-,few,TGTGCCAGCTCACGGGCTACGAACACTGAAGCTTTCTTT,CASSRATNTEAFF